These 8 T cell receptor beta chains originate from one sample sequenced in a study of vaccination and CD4 T cells after COVID-19. Treatment defined: roughly 11-day PBMC culture with coronavirus spike peptide pools or control peptides (ViraFEST assay). Antigens for these TCRs are unknown. CD4+ T cells that had been cultured provided DNA sequenced with the Oncomine TCR Beta short-read assay. MiXCR was run by TCRdb on the PCR reads, yielding one entry per CDR3 protein. In the table there are about 23,000 distinct CDR3 sequences, around three fifths of which are singletons. Material for sequencing was CD4+ T cells from blood, cultured in vitro. The receptors originated from a human donor who had recovered from COVID-19.

This clonotype was observed once. This chain links TRBV19 with TRBJ2-7, with 8 bases aligning to TRBD1. Germline values: CDR1 LNHDA, CDR2 SQIVND (reference sequence). The CDR3 runs to 16 residues. The J segment lost 3 bases and the V segment lost 1 base, leaving 8 bases of the junction unmatched. CDR3 nucleotides: TGTGCCAGTAGTATAGGGCAGGGACAGGAACACTACGAGCAGTACTTC. It is translated as CASSIGQGQEHYEQYF.

V and J are TRBV28 and TRBJ1-1, with a tentative D call TRBD1 (6 bases). CDR3 size: 15 residues. Trimming took 8 bases from V and 4 from J, leaving 20 bases between them. Germline V gene sequence: CDR1 MDHEN, CDR2 SYDVKM. The CDR3 DNA is TGTGCCAGCCGAAGCGGATGGGGGGCGCGCACTGAAGCTTTCTTT. Its protein is CASRSGWGARTEAFF. Combining the CDR3 with reference TRBV28 and TRBJ1-1 gives the whole variable domain DVKVTQSSRYLVKRTGEKVFLECVQDMDHENMFWYRQDPGLGLRLIYFSYDVKMKEKGDIPEGYSVSREKKERFSLILESASTNQTSMYLCASRSGWGARTEAFFGQGTRLTVV.

This chain uses TRBV25-1 with TRBJ2-1, with TRBD1 matching 11 bases. This CDR3 region has 15 residues. Germline V CDR1 and CDR2: MGHDK, SYGVNS. Trimming cost V 7 bases and J 9 bases; bases outside gene matches: 11. DNA for the CDR3: TGTGCCAGCACTTCCCGGGACAGGGGGACAGGTGAGCAGTTCTTC. Translated, it gives CASTSRDRGTGEQFF.

The genes are TRBV5-1 and TRBJ1-2; D perhaps matches TRBD1 (6 bases). The germline CDR1 and CDR2 sequences are SGHRS and YFSETQ. V was shortened by 3 bases and J by 7 bases, with 10 bases between the two germline ends. This CDR3 contains 12 residues. CDR3 DNA sequence: TGCGCCAGCAGCTGGGACATTTCTGGCTACACCTTC. Its translation is CASSWDISGYTF.

The DNA for the CDR3 is TGTGCCAGCAGTGAACTGGACGCCGGGGAGCTGTTTTTT. It specifies CASSELDAGELFF. This chain uses TRBV25-1 with TRBJ2-2, with D hard to call. Germline CDR1 reads MGHDK; CDR2 reads SYGVNS. With 2 bases removed from V and 6 bases from J, the gap between germline ends came to 7 bases. CDR3 size: 13 residues.

This clonotype was detected a few times. The CDR3 DNA reads as TGTGCCAGTGACAGGGTTAACACTGAAGCTTTCTTT. Translated: CASDRVNTEAFF. The chain uses TRBV6-1 and TRBJ1-1; TRBD1 matches 7 bases. Trimming took 9 bases from V and 2 from J; bases not matched to a gene: 3. Germline V CDR1 and CDR2: MNHNS, SASEGT. CDR3 size: 12 residues.

This clonotype has more than one count but fewer than ten. J is TRBJ2-2 and V is TRBV6-1, with D unclear. Trimming took off 6 bases at V and 7 bases at J, with 9 bases between the two ends. Germline V gene lookup returns CDR1 MNHNS and CDR2 SASEGT. The CDR3 runs to 12 residues. This CDR3 reads CASSLTVGELFF. The CDR3 region has the DNA TGTGCCAGCAGCCTCACAGTCGGGGAGCTGTTTTTT.

V usage is TRBV6-2 or TRBV6-3 and J usage is TRBJ2-6; D remains unclear. The germline V gene encodes CDR1 MNHEY and CDR2 SVGEGT. This CDR3 is built from 16 residues. Trimming took off 1 base at V and 2 bases at J, with 9 bases between the two ends. CDR3 in DNA: TGTGCCAGCAGTTACTTGACGGTTCCTGGGGCCAACGTCCTGACTTTC. This translates into CASSYLTVPGANVLTF.